This T cell receptor beta chain was sequenced during a study of T cells expressing NK-cell markers. Turning to the study itself: All TCR beta repertoires analysed originated from sorted CD3+CD56+NKG2C+, CD3+CD56+NKG2C- and CD3+CD56-NKG2C+ T cells. Seven of the eight sequenced donors were HCMV-seropositive; one was seronegative.

The length of the CDR3 is 14 residues. Germline-derived CDR1 and CDR2 are MNHNS and SASEGT. TCRdb re-called the 5' RACE reads and shows each CDR3 protein once, DNA omitted. The sample table includes 250,000 to 300,000 distinct CDR3 sequences. The sample taken for sequencing was blood T cells: a sorted CD56 or NKG2C T cell subset, CD4+ or CD8+ T cells, or bulk PBMC T cells (not recorded which). This clonotype was obtained from a woman between 18 and 69 years old in good health. This chain joins TRBV6-1 and TRBJ2-2. CDR3 residues: CASRRARNTGELFF.